This T cell receptor (beta chain) was obtained from a study of T cell responses to AZD1222 COVID-19 vaccine. Overall study findings and caveats: Vaccine-associated CD4 TCRs spanned spike, dominant at 160-218 and 743-854.

Of note for this clone: What it binds is unknown. Different DNA sequences within this sample yield the same CDR3.

Profiled with immunoSEQ multiplex PCR; TCRdb holds only in-frame clones, not every one. The repertoire holds 93,000 or so clones, with less than 95% as singletons. The CDR3 length is 16 residues. With 1 base removed from V and 5 bases from J, the gap between germline ends came to 15 bases. Per germline, CDR1 SGHRS and CDR2 YFSETQ. The origin of this receptor is an adult in good health. Sample: peripheral blood, taken on day 0 of AZD1222 vaccination. The chain joins TRBV5-1 to TRBJ1-4, with D possibly being TRBD1 (6 bases). The CDR3 DNA is TGCGCCAGCAGCTTGTCTACAGGAGGGGGGAATGAAAAACTGTTTTTT. This codes for CASSLSTGGGNEKLFF.